Each of the 14 T cell receptor beta chains below was sequenced from the same sample in a study of T cells in Graves' hyperthyroidism and ophthalmopathy. Regions amplified from RNA transcripts were the TCR beta CDR3 regions. The HTBI set primed first-round TCR CDR3 RT-PCR. One entry per CDR3 protein results from TCRdb running MiXCR on the multiplex PCR reads. The table lists roughly 580,000 distinct CDR3 sequences, under 60% of them singletons. Specimen: peripheral blood or thyroid tissue (not recorded which). The receptors come from a woman aged 18-29 years with Graves' hyperthyroidism.

This clonotype occurred a few times. The chain has TRBV7-9 and TRBJ1-3, with 9 bases fitting TRBD1. CDR3 size: 18 residues. Germline V lookup: CDR1 SEHNR, CDR2 FQNEAQ (reference sequence). Trimming took 4 bases from V and 0 from J; bases not matched to a gene: 10. This CDR3 reads CASSWDRAYSSSGNTIYF. The CDR3 coding sequence is TGTGCCAGCAGCTGGGACAGGGCGTACTCTTCCTCTGGAAACACCATATATTTT.

Ten or more counts support this clonotype. This chain joins TRBV7-2 and TRBJ1-2, with D perhaps TRBD1 (5 bases). The germline CDR1 and CDR2 sequences are SGHTA and FQGNSA. Trimming shortened V by 5 bases and J by 4 bases, and 11 bases separated the two germline ends. CDR3 length equals 13 residues. The CDR3 bases are TGTGCCAGCAGCCTGGGAGGGACCTATGGCTACACCTTC. This gives the protein CASSLGGTYGYTF. Based on the CDR3 plus reference TRBV7-2 and TRBJ1-2, the full variable domain is GAGVSQSPSNKVTEKGKDVELRCDPISGHTALYWYRQSLGQGLEFLIYFQGNSAPDKSGLPSDRFSAERTGGSVSTLTIQRTQQEDSAVYLCASSLGGTYGYTFGSGTRLTVV.

This clonotype was seen at least ten times. V usage is TRBV6-6 and J usage is TRBJ1-5, with TRBD1 as a possible D gene (5 bases). The CDR3 runs 14 residues. Germline V gives CDR1 MNHNY, CDR2 SVGAGI (reference sequence). Trimming took 2 bases from V and 11 from J, leaving 16 bases between them. Here the CDR3 DNA reads TGTGCCAGCAGTTACGCCAGGGACCAGAGGGCCCAGCATTTT. It is translated as CASSYARDQRAQHF.

This clonotype was detected many times. The genes are TRBV2 and TRBJ2-7; 12 nucleotides line up with TRBD2. V lost 4 bases to trimming and J lost 2 bases; unmatched junction nucleotides: 0. CDR1 is SNHLY and CDR2 is FYNNEI in the germline V gene. The CDR3 loop spans 14 amino acids. The CDR3: CASSGTSGAYEQYF. For the CDR3, the DNA is TGTGCCAGCAGTGGGACTAGCGGGGCCTACGAGCAGTACTTC.

J is TRBJ1-6 and V is TRBV19; D not resolved. CDR3 length: 13 amino acids. In germline, CDR1 is LNHDA, CDR2 SQIVND (reference sequence). Trimming left V 8 bases short and J 6 bases short, with 11 bases between. CDR3 DNA sequence: TGTGCCAGTTCGGGATTCCCTAATTCACCCCTCCACTTT. Protein sequence: CASSGFPNSPLHF.

This clonotype was observed a handful of times. This chain links TRBV2 with TRBJ1-5; D not resolved. The CDR3 length is 13 residues. Deletions cut 6 bases from V and 4 bases from J, with 10 bases between. The germline V gene has CDR1 SNHLY and CDR2 FYNNEI. Here the CDR3 DNA reads TGTGCCAGCAGCGACGGAAGAAATCAGCCCCAGCATTTT. It yields the protein CASSDGRNQPQHF.

The gene calls are TRBV25-1 and TRBJ2-3; unclear D gene. The CDR3 is made up of 13 amino acids. The V end lost 7 bases, the J end lost 2 bases, and 10 bases lay between the germline ends. Germline lookup yields CDR1 MGHDK and CDR2 SYGVNS. CDR3 sequence: CASNGGVTDTQYF. CDR3 nucleotides: TGTGCCAGCAATGGTGGGGTCACAGATACGCAGTATTTT.

The V gene is TRBV20-1, the J gene TRBJ1-6, with 8 positions matching TRBD1. In germline, CDR1 is DFQATT, CDR2 SNEGSKA (reference sequence). The CDR3 extends over 20 amino acids. The V and J ends lost 0 bases and 2 bases, in that order; junction bases with no gene match: 15. The CDR3 spells CSARDITVRDRPTYNSPLHF. In DNA form, the CDR3 reads TGCAGTGCTAGAGACATCACAGTCCGGGACAGGCCTACCTATAATTCACCCCTCCACTTT.

This clonotype was recorded at least ten times. This chain connects TRBV29-1 to TRBJ1-5, with D perhaps TRBD1 (6 bases). V was clipped by 4 bases and J by 3 bases, with 10 bases between them. Per germline, CDR1 SQVTM and CDR2 ANQGSEA. The CDR3 is made up of 13 amino acids. CDR3 nucleotides: TGCAGCGTTGGGACAGCGATCAATCAGCCCCAGCATTTT. Encoded protein: CSVGTAINQPQHF. Drawing the rest from reference TRBV29-1 and TRBJ1-5, the complete variable domain is SAVISQKPSRDICQRGTSLTIQCQVDSQVTMMFWYRQQPGQSLTLIATANQGSEATYESGFVIDKFPISRPNLTFSTLTVSNMSPEDSSIYLCSVGTAINQPQHFGDGTRLSIL.

This clonotype was detected many times. The chain couples TRBV15 to TRBJ1-6; TRBD1 agrees at 10 bases. The germline gives CDR1 LNHNV, CDR2 YYDKDF (reference sequence). With 0 bases clipped from V and 8 bases from J, the junction kept 1 base outside the gene matches. The CDR3 contains 15 residues. CDR3 nucleotides: TGTGCCACCAGCAGAGAGACAGGGGGCGATTCACCCCTCCACTTT. Translated, it gives CATSRETGGDSPLHF.

As to this clonotype: No conserved phenylalanine or tryptophan ends this CDR3, so it is likely a read error. The DNA is left out, because the CDR3 cannot be placed on it with certainty; the CDR3 is given as TCRdb lists it. The V gene is TRBV7-2, the J gene TRBJ1-1. CDR1 SGHTA and CDR2 FQGNSA come from the germline V gene. The CDR3 is 9 amino acids in total, end residues counted. The CDR3 loop is CASSLNLLY.

A few counts support this clonotype. Compared with germline, one end of the junction differs, possibly owing to a read error. V gene TRBV10-3 combines with J gene TRBJ1-1, with D possibly TRBD1 on 5 matching bases. This CDR3 is built from 15 residues. Germline CDR1 ENHRY, CDR2 SYGVKD. The CDR3 DNA reads as TGTGCCAGCAGTTACTCGATAATCGGGGGCACTGAAGCTTTCTTT. This codes for CASSYSIIGGTEAFF.

Only a few counts were recorded for this clonotype. The junction differs from germline at one of its ends, possibly a read error. The chain links TRBV10-3 to TRBJ1-2; D possibly corresponds to TRBD1 (5 bases). Per germline, CDR1 ENHRY and CDR2 SYGVKD. The CDR3 is 14 amino acids. This CDR3 reads CASSSTSTRVGYTF. The CDR3 nucleotides read TGTGCCAGCAGTTCGACTTCTACCAGGGTTGGCTACACCTTC.

V gene TRBV10-3 combines with J gene TRBJ1-4, with D unresolved. In germline, CDR1 is ENHRY, CDR2 SYGVKD. This CDR3 spans 13 amino acids. V lost 10 bases and J lost 8, with 17 bases in between. For the CDR3, the DNA is TGTGCCAGTCGGTTCCTTATGAAGGAAAAACTGTTTTTT. This gives the protein CASRFLMKEKLFF.